The clone carrying this TCR beta chain was picked up a small number of times. TCRdb's table, derived via immunoSEQ multiplex PCR, lists solely in-frame clones and lacks some. The sample consists of about 140,000 clones, 75% to 85% of them appearing once. This specimen comes from a study of blood T cell repertoires in COVID-19. Germline loops: CDR1 MNHEY, CDR2 SMNVEV (reference sequence). The CDR3 loop spans 13 amino acids. Trimming pared 7 bases from V and 0 bases from J, leaving 10 bases between. The chain links TRBV27 to TRBJ2-7; tentatively, D is TRBD1 (6 bases). This TCR was recovered from a woman in her fifties or sixties with acute or convalescent COVID-19. Sequenced: peripheral blood. The DNA for the CDR3 is TGTGCCAGCATGTCACAGGGCTCCTACGAGCAGTACTTC. Translating it yields CASMSQGSYEQYF.